Sequencing of this TCR beta chain was carried out in a study of blood T cell repertoires in COVID-19. Recruited during active infection, patients (from Seattle) were subsequently followed longitudinally. TCRdb keeps only in-frame clones here, not all; method: immunoSEQ multiplex PCR. The sample lists 400,000 to 450,000 clones, approximately 90% seen once, with over 9.5% in the top ten. The sequence derives from a woman in her forties or fifties with COVID-19, enrolled during active disease. Sequencing used peripheral blood.

The CDR3 loop is CATGTGDEKLFF. In DNA, the CDR3 is TGTGCCACCGGGACAGGGGATGAAAAACTGTTTTTT. The chain joins TRBV10-3 to TRBJ1-4; 10 positions match TRBD1. This CDR3 comprises 12 residues. Per germline, CDR1 ENHRY and CDR2 SYGVKD. V dropped 10 bases and J dropped 6; count of bases not matched to a gene: 2.